This passage covers 17 T cell receptor beta chains from one sample sequenced in a study of identical twins. TCRdb passed the 5' RACE reads through MiXCR, listing each CDR3 protein once. The sample lists 280,000 or so distinct CDR3 sequences, about 8.1% occurring once. The sample was also linked to a second study, of yellow fever vaccine responses in identical twins.

The sample comprised memory (CD45RO+) T cells sorted from blood. Every receptor here comes from a woman between 18 and 30 years old in good health.

J is TRBJ1-2 and V is TRBV24-1; D uncertain. CDR3 length: 12 residues. Germline CDR1 is KGHDR and CDR2 is SFDVKD. V lost 0 bases and J lost 7, with 5 bases in between. The CDR3 DNA reads TGTGCCACCAGTGATTTGCGGAGTGGCTACACCTTC. This encodes CATSDLRSGYTF.

This clonotype was counted ten times or more. The J gene is TRBJ2-3, the V gene TRBV7-8; D might be TRBD2 (7 bases). The CDR3 has 14 residues. The germline CDR1 and CDR2 sequences are SGHVS and FQNEAQ. V lost 3 bases and J 6 bases, leaving 13 bases between the germline ends. CDR3 amino acids: CASSFTGGYDTQYF. The CDR3 nucleotides read TGTGCCAGCAGCTTCACGGGGGGCTACGATACGCAGTATTTT.

The rearrangement joins TRBV28 to TRBJ1-1; 10 bases align to TRBD1. Germline-derived CDR1 and CDR2 are MDHEN and SYDVKM. The CDR3 runs 15 residues. V was pared by 5 bases and J by 4 bases, with 7 bases of the junction left unmatched. CDR3 amino acids: CASSKTGGMFTEAFF. The DNA of the CDR3 is TGTGCCAGCAGTAAGACAGGGGGCATGTTCACTGAAGCTTTCTTT.

This clonotype turned up a few times. The V and J genes are TRBV6-1 and TRBJ2-2; D perhaps matches TRBD2 (5 bases). CDR1 MNHNS and CDR2 SASEGT come from the germline V gene. CDR3 size: 14 residues. V lost 6 bases and J 6 bases, leaving 14 bases between the germline ends. CDR3 in amino acids: CASRPLGLSGELFF. CDR3 DNA sequence: TGTGCCAGCAGACCCCTCGGACTGTCCGGGGAGCTGTTTTTT.

This clonotype came up many times. CDR3 sequence (DNA): TGTGCCAGCAGTTTAGGGCTCCGTGGGGAAAAACTGTTTTTT. Translated, it gives CASSLGLRGEKLFF. This chain links TRBV12-3 or TRBV12-4 with TRBJ1-4, with D unresolved. The V gene lost 1 base and the J gene lost 8 bases, with 11 bases spanning the gap. The CDR3 sequence is 14 residues long.

There are a few counts of this clonotype. The chain uses TRBV6-1 and TRBJ2-1; D tentatively reads TRBD1 or TRBD2 (5 bases each). Trimming left V 6 bases short and J 10 bases short, with 16 bases between. Per the germline V gene, CDR1 is MNHNS and CDR2 is SASEGT. This CDR3 is 13 amino acids long. CDR3 region: CASSQPGRGEQFF. In nucleotides, the CDR3 is TGTGCCAGCAGCCAGCCGGGAAGGGGCGAGCAGTTCTTC.

This clonotype was found many times. This rearrangement joins TRBV14 to TRBJ2-1; 13 bases line up with TRBD2. CDR1 is SGHDN, CDR2 FVKESK, per germline. The CDR3 runs to 16 residues. With 4 bases clipped from V and 5 bases from J, the junction kept 5 bases outside the gene matches. The CDR3 bases are TGTGCCAGCAGCCCTATAGGGACTAGCGGGAACAATGAGCAGTTCTTC. Residues: CASSPIGTSGNNEQFF.

This clonotype was found a few times. The chain uses TRBV15 and TRBJ2-7, with D tentatively TRBD1 (5 bases). Germline loops: CDR1 LNHNV, CDR2 YYDKDF (reference sequence). V lost 3 bases and J lost 0, with 9 bases in between. CDR3 size: 14 residues. The DNA for the CDR3 is TGTGCCACCAGCAGGGAAGGGGTCTCCTACGAGCAGTACTTC. It is translated as CATSREGVSYEQYF.

The chain is built from TRBV10-2 and TRBJ2-1; 8 nucleotides line up with TRBD2. The CDR3 has 15 amino acids. Germline assignment: CDR1 WSHSY and CDR2 SAAADI. V lost 3 bases and J lost 15; bases outside the gene matches: 16. CDR3 amino acids: CASSETFAGAGVSFF. The CDR3 nucleotides are TGCGCCAGCAGTGAAACTTTCGCCGGAGCGGGGGTATCGTTCTTC.

This clonotype has at least ten counts. CDR3 in DNA: TGCAGTGCTCCGAATCCGGGACCCTTAAGCTCCTACGAGCAGTACTTC. Translation gives CSAPNPGPLSSYEQYF. The chain employs TRBV20-1 and TRBJ2-7, with D perhaps assigned TRBD1 or TRBD2 (5 bases each). The CDR3 is made up of 16 amino acids. Germline CDR1 reads DFQATT; CDR2 reads SNEGSKA (reference sequence). V dropped 5 bases and J dropped 0 bases, with 20 bases sitting between them.

The sample holds many counts of this clonotype. The genes are TRBV6-4 and TRBJ2-2; 12 bases are shared with TRBD2. Germline loops: CDR1 MRHNA, CDR2 SNTAGT. CDR3 size: 15 residues. V was clipped by 4 bases and J by 4 bases; unmatched bases: 1. The CDR3 here is CASSGTSGATGELFF. CDR3 nucleotides: TGTGCCAGCAGTGGGACTAGCGGGGCCACCGGGGAGCTGTTTTTT.

This clonotype has a handful of counts. In DNA, the CDR3 is TGTGCCAGCAAGGCGGCTAGCGGGAGTACGAACAATGAGCAGTTCTTC. This gives the protein CASKAASGSTNNEQFF. The rearrangement joins TRBV28 to TRBJ2-1; 10 bases match TRBD2. CDR1 MDHEN and CDR2 SYDVKM come from the germline V gene. The CDR3 runs to 16 residues. The V gene end was trimmed by 7 bases and the J gene end by 5 bases; junction bases not matched to a gene: 11.

This clonotype appeared many times. The chain couples TRBV11-2 to TRBJ1-2; TRBD1 aligns across 9 bases. The CDR3 totals 14 residues. The V gene's germline CDR1 is SGHAT and CDR2 FQNNGV. The V segment lost 1 base and the J segment 9 bases; nucleotides outside the gene matches: 6. The chain's CDR3 is CASSLGVTGGRYTF. For the CDR3, the DNA is TGTGCCAGCAGCTTAGGGGTTACAGGGGGCCGCTACACCTTC.

Only a few counts were recorded for this clonotype. The chain links TRBV20-1 to TRBJ2-1, with unresolved D. Deletions cut 6 bases from V and 8 bases from J, with 17 bases between. The germline V gene has CDR1 DFQATT and CDR2 SNEGSKA (reference sequence). The length of the CDR3 is 13 residues. The CDR3 sequence: CSAPDQRRDEQFF. CDR3 nucleotide sequence: TGCAGTGCCCCGGATCAGCGACGCGATGAGCAGTTCTTC.

In this sample, this clonotype turned up many times. The V gene is TRBV12-3 or TRBV12-4, the J gene TRBJ2-1, with 10 bases that match TRBD2. This CDR3 contains 14 residues. With V trimmed by 3 bases and J by 9 bases, 5 bases remained unmatched. The CDR3 region has the DNA TGTGCCAGCAGTTTCAAGCGGGAGGGCGGTGAGCAGTTCTTC. It encodes CASSFKREGGEQFF.

The chain's CDR3 is CASSSRVSETQYF. Here the CDR3 DNA reads TGTGCCAGCAGCTCCCGAGTTTCAGAGACCCAGTACTTC. V is TRBV7-7 and J is TRBJ2-5; D remains unclear. V dropped 4 bases and J dropped 4 bases, with 10 bases sitting between them. The length of the CDR3 is 13 residues. CDR1 and CDR2 (germline): SSHAT, FNYEAQ (reference sequence).

The chain links TRBV6-1 to TRBJ2-7; D possibly corresponds to TRBD2 (6 bases). The V and J ends lost 6 bases and 3 bases respectively, with 12 bases between them. The CDR3 extends over 13 amino acids. The germline gives CDR1 MNHNS, CDR2 SASEGT. CDR3 nucleotide sequence: TGTGCCAGCAGCCATGGGGGACTCTACGAGCAGTACTTC. Translated: CASSHGGLYEQYF.